The source of this TCR beta chain is a study of CD8 T cells in ankylosing spondylitis. Comment on this clonotype: Its specificity is unknown.

Study conclusions and caveats: Past research had described some motif variants in reactive arthritis synovial fluid and blood. As reported, disease-linked clones showed significant enrichment in matched ankylosing spondylitis synovial fluid.

Using quantitative 5'-RACE with molecular barcodes, the authors made TCR beta libraries. From the 5' RACE reads, TCRdb called clonotypes with MiXCR, one entry per CDR3 protein. The sample contains about 160,000 distinct CDR3 sequences, roughly 10% of which appear only once. V lost 5 bases to trimming and J lost 7 bases; unmatched junction nucleotides: 6. Germline CDR1 and CDR2: SEHNR and FQNEAQ (reference sequence). The CDR3 extends over 13 amino acids. The V gene is TRBV7-9, the J gene TRBJ2-3; TRBD1 agrees at 7 bases. The sample comprised blood, either unsorted or a sorted T cell fraction (not recorded which). This clonotype was obtained from a female donor with ankylosing spondylitis or in good health (not recorded which). The CDR3: CASSDTGDNTQYF. In DNA form, the CDR3 reads TGTGCCAGCAGCGACACAGGGGATAATACGCAGTATTTT. Looking up the rest from reference TRBV7-9 and TRBJ2-3 gives the full variable domain: DTGVSQNPRHKITKRGQNVTFRCDPISEHNRLYWYRQTLGQGPEFLTYFQNEAQLEKSRLLSDRFSAERPKGSFSTLEIQRTEQGDSAMYLCASSDTGDNTQYFGPGTRLTVL.